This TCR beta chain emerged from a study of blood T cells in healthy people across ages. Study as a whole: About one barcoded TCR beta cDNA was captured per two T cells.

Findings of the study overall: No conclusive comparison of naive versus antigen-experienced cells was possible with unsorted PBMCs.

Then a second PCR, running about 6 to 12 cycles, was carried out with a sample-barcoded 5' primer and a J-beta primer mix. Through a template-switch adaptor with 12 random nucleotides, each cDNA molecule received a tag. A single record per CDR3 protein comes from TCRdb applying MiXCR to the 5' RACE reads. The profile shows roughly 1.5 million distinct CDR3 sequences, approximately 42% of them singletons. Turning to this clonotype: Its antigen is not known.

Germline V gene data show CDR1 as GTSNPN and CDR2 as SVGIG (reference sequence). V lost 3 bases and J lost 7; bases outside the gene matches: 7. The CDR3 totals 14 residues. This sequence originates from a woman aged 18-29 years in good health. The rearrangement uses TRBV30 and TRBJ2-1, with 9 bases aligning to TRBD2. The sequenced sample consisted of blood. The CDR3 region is CAWRPAGGPNEQFF. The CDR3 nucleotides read TGTGCCTGGAGGCCGGCGGGAGGGCCAAATGAGCAGTTCTTC.